Listed here are 26 T cell receptor beta chains from one sample, sequenced in a study of blood T cell repertoires in COVID-19. Clones were read by immunoSEQ multiplex PCR, and TCRdb kept only the in-frame ones, dropping some. The data hold about 310,000 clones, with more than 70% observed a single time. Material: peripheral blood. Receptor source: a woman between 45 and 65 years old who had recovered from COVID-19.

The gene calls are TRBV7-8 and TRBJ2-7; possible D gene TRBD1, 6 bases. Germline-derived CDR1 and CDR2 are SGHVS and FQNEAQ. Trimming pared 8 bases from V and 3 bases from J, leaving 8 bases between. The CDR3 extends over 11 amino acids. In nucleotides, the CDR3 is TGTGCCAGCGGACAGAACTACGAGCAGTACTTC. Amino acids: CASGQNYEQYF.

The chain combines TRBV11-2 with TRBJ1-1; no firm D call. From germline, CDR1 is SGHAT and CDR2 FQNNGV. The CDR3 is 15 amino acids. V shed 3 bases and J shed 4 bases, with 15 bases lying between them. In nucleotides, the CDR3 is TGTGCCAGCAGCTTTGATACTTTTTCACTCACTGAAGCTTTCTTT. Translation: CASSFDTFSLTEAFF.

This clone was seen just once. The V and J genes are TRBV28 and TRBJ2-7; TRBD1 agrees at 8 bases. Unmatched junction bases numbered 9, after V lost 2 bases and J lost 6 bases. The CDR3 is 15 amino acids. In germline, CDR1 is MDHEN, CDR2 SYDVKM. For the CDR3, the DNA is TGTGCCAGCAGTTTAACCGACAGGGGATTAGGCGAGCAGTACTTC. Translating gives CASSLTDRGLGEQYF.

The rearrangement joins TRBV2 to TRBJ2-6; D might be TRBD1 (6 bases). Per germline, CDR1 SNHLY and CDR2 FYNNEI. Between the trimmed V and J ends, which lost 7 bases and 0 bases, there was a span of 10 bases. The CDR3 consists of 15 residues. This CDR3 is CASTKDSSGANVLTF. CDR3 DNA: TGTGCCAGCACTAAGGACAGCTCTGGGGCCAACGTCCTGACTTTC.

The V call is TRBV6-8, the J call TRBJ1-5; D uncertain. The CDR3 has 16 amino acids. V was pared by 11 bases and J by 1 base, with 21 bases between. The germline gives CDR1 MNHGY, CDR2 SAAAGT. CDR3: CAVRRRGSGSNQPQHF. The CDR3 nucleotides read TGTGCCGTCCGTCGACGCGGGTCAGGAAGCAATCAGCCCCAGCATTTT.

CDR3 bases: TGTGCCAGCAGCCCGGTAAGAAGGGGGCCGTTCACCGGGGAGCTGTTTTTT. It codes for CASSPVRRGPFTGELFF. The genes are TRBV6-2 or TRBV6-3 and TRBJ2-2, with 7 bases lining up with TRBD1. The junction had 14 bases not matched to a gene; V was cut back by 6 bases and J by 4 bases. This CDR3 spans 17 amino acids. CDR1 is MNHEY and CDR2 is SVGEGT in the germline V gene.

The chain uses TRBV12-3 or TRBV12-4 and TRBJ2-3, with 11 bases that match TRBD2. With V trimmed by 3 bases and J by 9 bases, 2 bases remained unmatched. The CDR3 spans 13 residues. The DNA of the CDR3 is TGTGCCAGCAGTTTTAGCGGGGGGGCAACGCAGTATTTT. Its protein product is CASSFSGGATQYF.

The V call is TRBV7-9, the J call TRBJ1-1; TRBD1 aligns across 8 bases. Germline assignment: CDR1 SEHNR and CDR2 FQNEAQ (reference sequence). The CDR3 is made up of 19 amino acids. V shed 5 bases and J 0 bases; nucleotides not matched to a gene: 17. The CDR3 DNA reads TGTGCCAGCAGCCAAGGGTCTTTGTTGCCAGGGGGCTTGAACACTGAAGCTTTCTTT. This gives the protein CASSQGSLLPGGLNTEAFF. The full variable domain, with the rest looked up from reference TRBV7-9 and TRBJ1-1, is DTGVSQNPRHKITKRGQNVTFRCDPISEHNRLYWYRQTLGQGPEFLTYFQNEAQLEKSRLLSDRFSAERPKGSFSTLEIQRTEQGDSAMYLCASSQGSLLPGGLNTEAFFGQGTRLTVV.

V is TRBV9 and J is TRBJ1-2; 9 bases agree with TRBD1. Germline values: CDR1 SGDLS, CDR2 YYNGEE. V lost 3 bases, J lost 4 bases, and 7 bases stayed unmatched. CDR3 size: 15 residues. The chain's CDR3 is CASSGGTGLLYGYTF. CDR3 nucleotides: TGTGCCAGCAGCGGCGGGACAGGGCTCCTCTATGGCTACACCTTC.

The J gene is TRBJ2-1, the V gene TRBV10-3; TRBD2 matches 9 bases. CDR3 size: 12 residues. Germline V gives CDR1 ENHRY, CDR2 SYGVKD. V was pared by 9 bases and J by 14 bases, with 11 bases of the junction left unmatched. The DNA for the CDR3 is TGTGCCATGGGTGCGCGGGAGGGTGGGAAGTTCTTC. As protein: CAMGAREGGKFF.

The CDR3 loop reads CASNDRAEDSDEQYF. CDR3 coding DNA: TGTGCCAGCAATGACAGAGCGGAGGACTCGGACGAGCAGTACTTC. The chain recombines TRBV2 with TRBJ2-7; D may be TRBD1 or TRBD2 (5 bases each). Trimming stripped 7 bases from V and 5 bases from J, with 21 bases between. Germline CDR1 is SNHLY and CDR2 is FYNNEI. The CDR3 is made up of 15 amino acids.

Only a few counts were recorded for this clone. The chain carries TRBV11-3 and TRBJ2-1; TRBD2 is a possible D gene (6 bases). V gave up 1 base and J gave up 9 bases, with 13 bases separating them. Germline V gives CDR1 SGHNT, CDR2 YENEEA. This CDR3 spans 14 amino acids. In DNA, the CDR3 is TGTGCCAGCAGCTTAGCGGGAGTGAGGGGTGAGCAGTTCTTC. Protein sequence: CASSLAGVRGEQFF.

The chain employs TRBV7-9 and TRBJ1-3; D gene unclear. This CDR3 is 16 amino acids long. The ends were cut back, 4 bases at V and 0 bases at J, with 13 bases in the middle. The germline CDR1 and CDR2 sequences are SEHNR and FQNEAQ (reference sequence). The CDR3 bases are TGTGCCAGCAGCTCCGTCGGGGTGAGCTCTGGAAACACCATATATTTT. It encodes CASSSVGVSSGNTIYF.

The J gene is TRBJ2-3, the V gene TRBV7-9; D call uncertain. The CDR3 has 13 amino acids. V dropped 3 bases and J dropped 2 bases, with 6 bases sitting between them. Germline CDR1 SEHNR, CDR2 FQNEAQ (reference sequence). The CDR3 loop reads CASSFLDTDTQYF. CDR3 in DNA: TGTGCCAGCAGCTTCCTAGACACAGATACGCAGTATTTT.

V and J are TRBV10-3 and TRBJ1-3; no clear D gene. V was trimmed by 4 bases and J by 0 bases, leaving 10 bases between them. The length of the CDR3 is 15 residues. Germline CDR1 ENHRY, CDR2 SYGVKD. The CDR3 region has the DNA TGTGCCATCAGTGCCGTCCTCTCCTCTGGAAACACCATATATTTT. Translating gives CAISAVLSSGNTIYF.

This rearrangement joins TRBV7-2 to TRBJ2-1; no clear D gene. Germline V CDR1 and CDR2: SGHTA, FQGNSA. The V end lost 1 base, the J end lost 10 bases, and 8 bases lay between the germline ends. This CDR3 has 12 amino acids. The CDR3 sequence is CASSLVPREQFF. CDR3 in DNA: TGTGCCAGCAGCTTAGTCCCTCGGGAGCAGTTCTTC.

The chain couples TRBV11-3 to TRBJ2-1; TRBD1 might be the D (6 bases). The CDR3 extends over 14 amino acids. Trimming took 4 bases from V and 9 from J, leaving 16 bases between them. Looked up from germline, CDR1 is SGHNT and CDR2 is YENEEA. The CDR3 sequence is CASSYLTGFGEQFF. The CDR3 DNA is TGTGCCAGCAGCTACCTGACAGGATTTGGTGAGCAGTTCTTC.

The chain has TRBV5-1 and TRBJ2-1; the D gene is possibly TRBD1 (5 bases). The germline V gene has CDR1 SGHRS and CDR2 YFSETQ. The CDR3 is made up of 11 amino acids. Trimming removed 0 bases from V and 10 bases from J, with 5 bases in between. The CDR3 loop is CASSLGTEQFF. The CDR3 bases are TGCGCCAGCAGCTTGGGGACAGAGCAGTTCTTC.

CDR3 bases: TGTGCCAGCAGCTTTAGGCGGTCGGGGAACACTGAAGCTTTCTTT. Residues: CASSFRRSGNTEAFF. V and J are TRBV7-9 and TRBJ1-1; D is unresolved. CDR1 is SEHNR and CDR2 is FQNEAQ in the germline V gene (reference sequence). Between the trimmed V and J ends, which lost 3 bases and 1 base, there was a span of 12 bases. The CDR3 is made up of 15 amino acids.

The genes are TRBV14 and TRBJ2-2; the D gene is possibly TRBD1 (6 bases). Germline V CDR1 and CDR2: SGHDN, FVKESK. The germline V and J ends were trimmed by 5 bases and 4 bases, with 8 bases remaining between them. CDR3 length: 13 residues. The CDR3: CASSDRTTGELFF. In nucleotides, the CDR3 is TGTGCCAGCAGCGACAGGACCACCGGGGAGCTGTTTTTT.

The chain has TRBV27 and TRBJ1-5; D is ambiguous. CDR3 length: 13 residues. Germline CDR1 MNHEY, CDR2 SMNVEV (reference sequence). Trimming took off 2 bases at V and 4 bases at J, with 6 bases between the two ends. DNA of the CDR3: TGTGCCAGCAGTTTAAAAGCTAATCAGCCCCAGCATTTT. Its translation: CASSLKANQPQHF.

This clone came up once. This sequence joins TRBV3-1 (or the pseudogene TRBV3-2) and TRBJ2-5; 11 nucleotides agree with TRBD2. The CDR3 totals 15 residues. The germline V gene has CDR1 LGHDT and CDR2 YNNKEL (reference sequence). Trimming cost V 4 bases and J 7 bases; bases outside gene matches: 8. This CDR3 reads CASSRRLAGSGTQYF. CDR3 coding DNA: TGTGCCAGCAGCCGAAGACTAGCGGGGTCCGGGACCCAGTACTTC.

V gene TRBV28 combines with J gene TRBJ2-7; tentatively, D is TRBD2 (6 bases). Germline V gives CDR1 MDHEN, CDR2 SYDVKM. Trimming pared 7 bases from V and 7 bases from J, leaving 14 bases between. The CDR3 is made up of 12 amino acids. CDR3 amino acids: CASNGRAGEQYF. Written as DNA, the CDR3 is TGTGCCAGCAACGGTCGGGCGGGAGAGCAGTACTTC.

V and J are TRBV27 and TRBJ1-5; D unresolved. CDR3 size: 16 residues. Trimming stripped 3 bases from V and 0 bases from J, with 12 bases between. CDR1 and CDR2 (germline): MNHEY, SMNVEV (reference sequence). The CDR3 region is CASSFRYTNSNQPQHF. CDR3 nucleotides: TGTGCCAGCAGTTTCCGTTACACGAATAGCAATCAGCCCCAGCATTTT.

The CDR3 sequence: CSGTGAETEAFF. The CDR3 DNA sequence: TGCAGCGGTACAGGGGCCGAGACTGAAGCTTTCTTT. The rearrangement uses TRBV29-1 and TRBJ1-1; TRBD1 aligns across 7 bases. The germline CDR1 and CDR2 sequences are SQVTM and ANQGSEA. The CDR3 contains 12 residues. The V and J ends lost 7 bases and 5 bases, in that order; junction bases with no gene match: 7.

V is TRBV6-5 and J is TRBJ2-7; possible D gene TRBD2, 6 bases. Trimming stripped 3 bases from V and 2 bases from J, with 17 bases between. Germline loops: CDR1 MNHEY, CDR2 SVGAGI. The CDR3 covers 16 residues. The CDR3 nucleotides read TGTGCCAGCAGTTATTACAGTCCTAGCGATCCCTACGAGCAGTACTTC. Its protein is CASSYYSPSDPYEQYF.